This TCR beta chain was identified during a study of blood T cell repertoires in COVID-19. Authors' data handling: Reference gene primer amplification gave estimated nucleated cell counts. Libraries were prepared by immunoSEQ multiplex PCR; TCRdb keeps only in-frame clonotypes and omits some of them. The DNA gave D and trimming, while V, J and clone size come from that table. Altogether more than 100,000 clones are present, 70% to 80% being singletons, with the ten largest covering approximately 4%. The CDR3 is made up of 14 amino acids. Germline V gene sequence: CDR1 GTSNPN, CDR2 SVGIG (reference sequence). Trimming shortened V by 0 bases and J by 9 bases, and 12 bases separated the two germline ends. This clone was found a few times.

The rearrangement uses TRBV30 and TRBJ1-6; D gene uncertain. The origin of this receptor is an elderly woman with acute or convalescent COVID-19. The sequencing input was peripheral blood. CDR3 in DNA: TGTGCCTGGAGTGTACGGAGGGAGGCTTCACCCCTCCACTTT. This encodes CAWSVRREASPLHF. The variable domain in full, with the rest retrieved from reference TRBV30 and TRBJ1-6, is SQTIHQWPATLVQPVGSPLSLECTVEGTSNPNLYWYRQAAGRGLQLLFYSVGIGQISSEVPQNLSASRPQDRQFILSSKKLLLSDSGFYLCAWSVRREASPLHFGNGTRLTVT.